This T cell receptor (beta chain) was recorded in a study of cytomegalovirus exposure and HLA in healthy donors. Study-level points and caveats: Cytomegalovirus status was reportedly diagnosed by the classifier with high specificity and sensitivity. The authors enumerated some 160 TCR beta chains as linked to cytomegalovirus.

With V trimmed by 0 bases and J by 8 bases, 10 bases remained unmatched. CDR1 and CDR2 from the germline V gene are LNHNV and YYDKDF (reference sequence). CDR3 length: 16 residues. A note on this clone: The antigen remains unidentified.

Method: immunoSEQ multiplex PCR; TCRdb's copy keeps in-frame clones and lacks some. The top ten clones hold roughly 6.7% of a sample with over 120,000 clones, approximately 90% of them seen once. The material sequenced was PBMCs. The chain carries TRBV15 and TRBJ1-2; 9 bases are shared with TRBD1. The clonotype originates from a woman younger than 45 in good health and CMV-seropositive. CDR3 in amino acids: CATSRDYGDRARGYTF. DNA of the CDR3: TGTGCCACCAGCAGAGATTACGGGGACAGGGCGCGCGGCTACACCTTC.